This TCR beta chain was obtained from a study of TIL therapy for anti-PD-1-resistant metastatic lung cancer. Overall study findings and caveats: The baseline peripheral repertoire was partially replaced by infused TIL clonotypes that later decayed. This highly selected cohort may not generalize to typical lung cancer patients.

Concerning this clone itself: Its antigen remains unknown.

The immunoSEQ assay was v3. Profiling relied on immunoSEQ multiplex PCR, and the TCRdb table lists in-frame clones only, not all of them. This repertoire shows about 50,000 clones, about 86% found once; its top ten account for 4.5% to 6%. Germline assignment: CDR1 SGHDN and CDR2 FVKESK. The CDR3 length is 13 residues. The V end was cut by 5 bases, the J end by 9 bases, with 11 bases between. Time point of the sample: pre-treatment sample, taken before nivolumab and TIL therapy. The sequence was collected from a person aged 25-80 years with non-small cell lung cancer. The rearrangement joins TRBV14 to TRBJ1-6; tentative D call: TRBD1 (6 bases). The sample consisted of blood, taken at baseline. CDR3 sequence (DNA): TGTGCCAGCAGCGTCCACAGGGCTTCACCCCTCCACTTT. Protein: CASSVHRASPLHF.